This T cell receptor (beta chain) was profiled in a study of blood T cell repertoires in COVID-19. There are 16 residues in the CDR3. The age range of participants was about 18 to 89 years, with residence in more than 20 US areas. No more than 2 weeks before study entry, exposed participants had met a case of COVID-19. Assay used: immunoSEQ multiplex PCR; TCRdb lists only in-frame clones, some missing. The sample lists hundreds of thousands of clones; over 80% were seen once. Source material: PBMCs or T cells enriched from blood (not recorded which). The chain couples TRBV21-1 to TRBJ2-3; TRBD1 is the table's D call, not checked against the DNA. TRBV21-1 is designated a pseudogene. The TCR comes from a man aged 45 to 65 who had been exposed to COVID-19. The DNA of the CDR3 is TGTGCCAGCAGCAATGGGACAGGGAAGGGCACAGATACGCAGTATTTT. It is translated as CASSNGTGKGTDTQYF.